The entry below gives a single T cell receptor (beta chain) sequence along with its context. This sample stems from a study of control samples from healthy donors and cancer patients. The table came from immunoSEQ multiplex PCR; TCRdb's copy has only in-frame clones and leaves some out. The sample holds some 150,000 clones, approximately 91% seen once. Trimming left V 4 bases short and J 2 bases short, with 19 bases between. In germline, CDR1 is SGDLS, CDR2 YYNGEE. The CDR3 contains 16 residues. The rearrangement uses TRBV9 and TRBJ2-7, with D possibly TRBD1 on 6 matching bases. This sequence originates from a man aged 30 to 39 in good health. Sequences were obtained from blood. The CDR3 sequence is CASSLGPGDNTYEQYF. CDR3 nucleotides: TGTGCCAGCAGCCTAGGTCCCGGGGACAATACCTACGAGCAGTACTTC.